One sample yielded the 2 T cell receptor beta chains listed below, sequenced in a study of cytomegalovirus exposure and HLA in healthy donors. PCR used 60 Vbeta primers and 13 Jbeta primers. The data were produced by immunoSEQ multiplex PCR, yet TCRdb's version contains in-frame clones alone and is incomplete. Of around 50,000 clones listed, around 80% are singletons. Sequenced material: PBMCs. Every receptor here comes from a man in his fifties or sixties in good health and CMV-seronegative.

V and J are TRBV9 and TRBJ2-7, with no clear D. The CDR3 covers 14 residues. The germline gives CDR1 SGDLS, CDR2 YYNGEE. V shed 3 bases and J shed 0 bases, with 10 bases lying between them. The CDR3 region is CASSGQASSYEQYF. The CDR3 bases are TGTGCCAGCAGCGGCCAGGCGAGCTCCTACGAGCAGTACTTC.

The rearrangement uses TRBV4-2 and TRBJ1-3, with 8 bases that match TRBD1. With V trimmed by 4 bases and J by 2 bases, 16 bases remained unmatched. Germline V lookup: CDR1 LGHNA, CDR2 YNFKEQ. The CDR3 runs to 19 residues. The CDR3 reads CASSPWTGLVMETGNTIYF. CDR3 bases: TGTGCCAGCAGCCCCTGGACAGGGCTCGTGATGGAAACTGGAAACACCATATATTTT.